This is a list of T cell receptor beta chains from one sample in a study of cytomegalovirus exposure and HLA in healthy donors. The method was immunoSEQ multiplex PCR; TCRdb's version includes in-frame clones alone and lacks a portion of them. The sample lists about 120,000 clones; around three quarters were seen once. Input material: PBMCs. These receptors all stem from a man aged 45-65 years in good health and CMV-seropositive. The CDR3 runs from the conserved cysteine through the conserved F or W. A D gene is named only where the DNA matches it firmly. Not all rows give a size; the values are once, few, many and, for expanded clones, a class.

size: .
V: TRBV25-1
J: TRBJ1-2
D: .
DNA: TGTGCCAGCAGTGAATATGGCGGGGCGGGCTACACCTTC
CDR3: CASSEYGGAGYTF

size: .
V: TRBV5-1
J: TRBJ2-2
D: TRBD2
DNA: TGCGCCAGTGAACTTCCCGGGACTAGGGGCACCGGGGAGCTGTTTTTT
CDR3: CASELPGTRGTGELFF

size: few
V: TRBV6-1
J: TRBJ1-1
D: .
DNA: TGTGCCAGCAGCCTAGAACAGGGTACCACTGAAGCTTTCTTT
CDR3: CASSLEQGTTEAFF

size: few
V: TRBV6-6
J: TRBJ2-5
D: .
DNA: TGTGCCAGCAGTACCTCTAGCGCCCAAGAGACCCAGTACTTC
CDR3: CASSTSSAQETQYF

size: .
V: TRBV5-1
J: TRBJ1-4
D: .
DNA: TGCGCCAGCAGCGCCACCCGGGGAGCTAATGAAAAACTGTTTTTT
CDR3: CASSATRGANEKLFF

size: .
V: TRBV5-4
J: TRBJ1-1
D: .
DNA: TGTGCCAGCAGCCAAGGGACAAGAATGAACCCTGAAGCTTTCTTT
CDR3: CASSQGTRMNPEAFF

size: .
V: TRBV30
J: TRBJ1-1
D: .
DNA: TGTGCCTGGAGTCTATTCGGGGGGAGGGCTTTCTTT
CDR3: CAWSLFGGRAFF

size: .
V: TRBV7-2
J: TRBJ2-1
D: TRBD1
DNA: TGTGCCAGCAGCTCAGCGAACAGGGGGCTGATGTACAATGAGCAGTTCTTC
CDR3: CASSSANRGLMYNEQFF

size: .
V: TRBV28
J: TRBJ1-1
D: TRBD1
DNA: TGTGCCAGCAGTATTACAGGGGGGCGAACTGAAGCTTTCTTT
CDR3: CASSITGGRTEAFF

size: .
V: TRBV30
J: TRBJ1-3
D: .
DNA: TGTGCCTGGAGCCCGGAGGGAAACACCATATATTTT
CDR3: CAWSPEGNTIYF

size: few
V: TRBV18
J: TRBJ2-1
D: .
DNA: TGTGCCAGCTCACCAAACAGCAACTACAATGAGCAGTTCTTC
CDR3: CASSPNSNYNEQFF

size: once
V: TRBV10-2
J: TRBJ2-7
D: TRBD2
DNA: TGCGCCAGCTCTCGACTAGCGGGGGAGAGGGAGCAGTACTTC
CDR3: CASSRLAGEREQYF

size: few
V: TRBV18
J: TRBJ2-7
D: TRBD2
DNA: TGTGCCAGCTCACCGGGACTAGCGGCAGGGGAGCAGTACTTC
CDR3: CASSPGLAAGEQYF

size: few
V: TRBV13
J: TRBJ2-7
D: TRBD2
DNA: TGTGCCAGCAGAACGACTAGCGGGGGAAACGAGCAGTACTTC
CDR3: CASRTTSGGNEQYF

size: .
V: TRBV18
J: TRBJ1-1
D: .
DNA: TGTGCCAGCTCACCAGACAAAAACACTGAAGCTTTCTTT
CDR3: CASSPDKNTEAFF

size: once
V: TRBV6-6
J: TRBJ2-1
D: .
DNA: TGTGCCAGCAGTTATAATCGGGACATCGACAATGAGCAGTTCTTC
CDR3: CASSYNRDIDNEQFF

size: once
V: TRBV2
J: TRBJ2-5
D: .
DNA: TGTGCCAGCAGGGGGACCAGCGGGCAAGAGACCCAGTACTTC
CDR3: CASRGTSGQETQYF

size: .
V: TRBV5-1
J: TRBJ1-1
D: TRBD1
DNA: TGCGCCAGCAGCTCGACAGGGAAGGGGGCTGAAGCTTTCTTT
CDR3: CASSSTGKGAEAFF

size: .
V: TRBV10-1
J: TRBJ1-1
D: .
DNA: TGCGCCAGCAGTGGGGGAAGTACAGGAGAAGCTTTCTTT
CDR3: CASSGGSTGEAFF

size: few
V: TRBV9
J: TRBJ1-3
D: .
DNA: TGTGCCAGCAGCGCCTCCTCAACAGGATGGCGCTCTGGAAACACCATATATTTT
CDR3: CASSASSTGWRSGNTIYF

size: .
V: TRBV5-6
J: TRBJ1-1
D: TRBD1
DNA: TGTGCCAGCAGCCACCGGGACAGGGGTAACACTGAAGCTTTCTTT
CDR3: CASSHRDRGNTEAFF

size: .
V: TRBV10-3
J: TRBJ1-1
D: .
DNA: TGTGCCATCAGTGAGTCTAGGGGCACTGAAGCTTTCTTT
CDR3: CAISESRGTEAFF

size: few
V: TRBV7-2
J: TRBJ1-1
D: TRBD1
DNA: TGTGCCAGCAGCTTAGTACAGGGGGGCACTGAAGCTTTCTTT
CDR3: CASSLVQGGTEAFF

size: .
V: TRBV11-2
J: TRBJ1-1
D: TRBD1
DNA: TGTGCCAGCAGCTTATTACGACAGGGGGTGAACACTGAAGCTTTCTTT
CDR3: CASSLLRQGVNTEAFF

size: .
V: TRBV5-1
J: TRBJ2-3
D: TRBD1
DNA: TGCGCCAGCAGCTCAACGACAGGGAGTTTAAACACAGATACGCAGTATTTT
CDR3: CASSSTTGSLNTDTQYF

size: .
V: TRBV5-1
J: TRBJ2-3
D: .
DNA: TGCGCCAGCAGCTTGAACTCCCGCGCGGGAGATACGCAGTATTTT
CDR3: CASSLNSRAGDTQYF

size: .
V: TRBV28
J: TRBJ1-2
D: TRBD1
DNA: TGTGCCAGCACCCTCCTTGACAGGGGGGAAGGCTACACCTTC
CDR3: CASTLLDRGEGYTF

size: few
V: TRBV7-9
J: TRBJ2-7
D: TRBD2
DNA: TGTGCCAGCAGCATTACTCCTAGCGGGACCGAGCAGTACTTC
CDR3: CASSITPSGTEQYF

size: .
V: TRBV7-9
J: TRBJ2-3
D: TRBD2
DNA: TGTGCCAGCAGCTTCGGGACTAGCGGCCTCACAGATACGCAGTATTTT
CDR3: CASSFGTSGLTDTQYF

size: .
V: TRBV2
J: TRBJ1-2
D: TRBD1
DNA: TGTGCCAGCAAGGGACAGGGGGCCCTCTGGGGCTACACCTTC
CDR3: CASKGQGALWGYTF

size: .
V: TRBV5-4
J: TRBJ2-7
D: .
DNA: TGTGCCAGCAGCTTGGGGCAGTACTACGAGCAGTACTTC
CDR3: CASSLGQYYEQYF

size: .
V: TRBV19
J: TRBJ1-1
D: TRBD1
DNA: TGTGCCAGTAGTGTGGGACAGAGCATGAACACTGAAGCTTTCTTT
CDR3: CASSVGQSMNTEAFF

size: .
V: TRBV9
J: TRBJ2-1
D: TRBD2
DNA: TGTGCCAGCAGCGTAGGGTGGGCTAGCGGGGGTAGGGCCTACAATGAGCAGTTCTTC
CDR3: CASSVGWASGGRAYNEQFF

size: .
V: TRBV30
J: TRBJ2-7
D: TRBD1
DNA: TGTGCCTGCGGGACAGAGGGACAGGGGTTTAGGTACGAGCAGTACTTC
CDR3: CACGTEGQGFRYEQYF

size: .
V: TRBV6-1
J: TRBJ2-2
D: TRBD2
DNA: TGTGCCAGCAGTGGAACCCCGCGGGGGTGGAGAGGCGGGGAGCTGTTTTTT
CDR3: CASSGTPRGWRGGELFF

size: .
V: TRBV18
J: TRBJ1-6
D: .
DNA: TGTGCCAGCTCACCAGCGTCGGGCGGGAATCGTTCACCCCTCCACTTT
CDR3: CASSPASGGNRSPLHF

size: .
V: TRBV12-5
J: TRBJ2-7
D: TRBD1
DNA: TGTGCTAGTGGTCCCGGGGACAGCGGTCGAGTCTACGAGCAGTACTTC
CDR3: CASGPGDSGRVYEQYF

size: .
V: TRBV2
J: TRBJ2-1
D: .
DNA: TGTGCCAGCAGCGAGGAGGGGGCGAACTACAATGAGCAGTTCTTC
CDR3: CASSEEGANYNEQFF

size: .
V: TRBV4-2
J: TRBJ1-2
D: TRBD1
DNA: TGTGCCAGCAGCACGAGACAGGGGCTTAACTATGGCTACACCTTC
CDR3: CASSTRQGLNYGYTF

size: .
V: TRBV7-9
J: TRBJ1-4
D: TRBD1
DNA: TGTGCCAGCAGCTCAACGCAGGGGGTGGCATCGGAACTGTTTTTT
CDR3: CASSSTQGVASELFF

size: .
V: TRBV6-6
J: TRBJ1-5
D: .
DNA: TGTGCCAGCACCACGGGAGGAAATCAGCCCCAGCATTTT
CDR3: CASTTGGNQPQHF

size: few
V: TRBV6-1
J: TRBJ1-3
D: .
DNA: TGTGCCAGCAGTGTACATGGAAACACCATATATTTT
CDR3: CASSVHGNTIYF

size: few
V: TRBV28
J: TRBJ1-5
D: TRBD1
DNA: TGTGCCAGCAGTCCCCGACAGGGGGGATTGGTTCAGCCCCAGCATTTT
CDR3: CASSPRQGGLVQPQHF

size: .
V: TRBV5-1
J: TRBJ1-1
D: TRBD1
DNA: TGCGCCAGCAGCAGGGGACAGGGAAACACTGAAGCTTTCTTT
CDR3: CASSRGQGNTEAFF

size: .
V: TRBV7-9
J: TRBJ2-2
D: .
DNA: TGTGCCAGCAGCCCCCGTCACACCGGGGAGCTGTTTTTT
CDR3: CASSPRHTGELFF

size: .
V: TRBV18
J: TRBJ2-7
D: TRBD1
DNA: TGTGCCAGCTCACCAGGGACAGGGGTTACCTCCTACGAGCAGTACTTC
CDR3: CASSPGTGVTSYEQYF

size: .
V: TRBV5-1
J: TRBJ1-6
D: TRBD1
DNA: TGCGCCAGCAGCTCGGGGACAGGAGGTTCACCCCTCCACTTT
CDR3: CASSSGTGGSPLHF

size: .
V: TRBV5-6
J: TRBJ2-5
D: TRBD2
DNA: TGTGCCAGCAGCTTAACTAGCGGGGGGTTGAAGACCCAGTACTTC
CDR3: CASSLTSGGLKTQYF

size: few
V: TRBV30
J: TRBJ1-1
D: .
DNA: TGTGCCTGGACGGCGGGGGCGCCTGAAGCTTTCTTT
CDR3: CAWTAGAPEAFF

size: .
V: TRBV7-2
J: TRBJ1-4
D: .
DNA: TGTGCCAGCAGCTTAGTGGAGGGCGCGTCCGAAAAACTGTTTTTT
CDR3: CASSLVEGASEKLFF

size: .
V: TRBV15
J: TRBJ1-1
D: .
DNA: TGTGCCACCAGCAGAGATACCGGTGGTGAAGCTTTCTTT
CDR3: CATSRDTGGEAFF

size: few
V: TRBV29-1
J: TRBJ1-2
D: .
DNA: TGCAGCGTTGAGTTACAGCAAGCTAACTATGGCTACACCTTC
CDR3: CSVELQQANYGYTF

size: .
V: TRBV5-6
J: TRBJ2-1
D: TRBD1
DNA: TGTGCCAGCAGCTTGGAACAGGGGATGCATGAGCAGTTCTTC
CDR3: CASSLEQGMHEQFF

size: .
V: TRBV15
J: TRBJ1-2
D: TRBD1
DNA: TGTGCCACCAGCAGAGAGGGACAGGCCGCCAACTATGGCTACACCTTC
CDR3: CATSREGQAANYGYTF

size: .
V: TRBV30
J: TRBJ1-1
D: .
DNA: TGTGCCTGGGGGGCCAGTCGGCATACTGAAGCTTTCTTT
CDR3: CAWGASRHTEAFF

size: .
V: TRBV30
J: TRBJ1-1
D: .
DNA: TGTGCCTGGACAAAGGGGCTCTTTAACACTGAAGCTTTCTTT
CDR3: CAWTKGLFNTEAFF

size: .
V: TRBV14
J: TRBJ2-5
D: .
DNA: TGTGCCAGCAGCCTCAGGCTTGGGAGTTCGGAGACCCAGTACTTC
CDR3: CASSLRLGSSETQYF

size: .
V: TRBV19
J: TRBJ2-7
D: .
DNA: TGTGCCAGTAGTATTGGGCAGGGGCGGAACGAGCAGTACTTC
CDR3: CASSIGQGRNEQYF